A selection of T cell receptor beta chains follows, all from one sample in a study of blood T cell repertoires in COVID-19. Sequencing used immunoSEQ multiplex PCR; TCRdb keeps in-frame clones, though not all of them. The sample yields 70,000 to 100,000 clones, approximately 78% seen once. Input material: peripheral blood. The receptors derive from a man between 50 and 59 years old with active or convalescent COVID-19. Both conserved end residues are part of each CDR3. A D gene is named only where the DNA matches it firmly. Some rows mark clone size as missing; the rest say once, few, many or name a class of expanded clone.

TGCGCCAGCAGTGAGTCGATAGGGGCTGAAAAACTGTTTTTT,CASSESIGAEKLFF,TRBV10-1,TRBJ1-4,NA,few
TGCGCCAGCAGCTTAGGGACAGGGGCGACCAATCAGCCCCAGCATTTT,CASSLGTGATNQPQHF,TRBV5-1,TRBJ1-5,TRBD1,NA
TGTGCCAGCAGTTCCCCCGGGACTAACTATGGCTACACCTTC,CASSSPGTNYGYTF,TRBV6-5,TRBJ1-2,NA,few
TGTGCCAGCAGCTTAGGGGGACAGGGCGGTTATGAGCAGTTCTTC,CASSLGGQGGYEQFF,TRBV7-2,TRBJ2-1,TRBD1,few
TGCGCCAGCAGCGGTGGGACTTATGGGACTGAAGCTTTCTTT,CASSGGTYGTEAFF,TRBV5-1,TRBJ1-1,NA,NA
TGCGCCAGCAGCCAAGGACTAGCGGACTACAATGAGCAGTTCTTC,CASSQGLADYNEQFF,TRBV4-3,TRBJ2-1,TRBD2,NA
TGTGCCAGCAGCGCGGGACTGAACACCGGGGAGCTGTTTTTT,CASSAGLNTGELFF,TRBV7-2,TRBJ2-2,NA,few
TGCGCCAGCAGCCGATTGGGCGGACAGCCCATGAACACTGAAGCTTTCTTT,CASSRLGGQPMNTEAFF,TRBV4-1,TRBJ1-1,NA,NA
TGTGCCAGCAGCTTAGTGGGACAGGGGAGGGAGACCCAGTACTTC,CASSLVGQGRETQYF,TRBV7-8,TRBJ2-5,TRBD1,NA
TGTGCCAGTAGTCCCCACCGGGGGGGGCCCCCTGGGGCCAACGTCCTGACTTTC,CASSPHRGGPPGANVLTF,TRBV19,TRBJ2-6,TRBD2,NA
TGTGCCAGTAGCGACCGACAGGTGCTTAATGAAAAACTGTTTTTT,CASSDRQVLNEKLFF,TRBV19,TRBJ1-4,NA,NA
TGTGCCAGCAGCTTTCGAGTCGAGGTCACCGGGGAGCTGTTTTTT,CASSFRVEVTGELFF,TRBV3-1/TRBV3-2,TRBJ2-2,NA,NA
TGTGCCAGCAGCTTAGATCTTTGGGGGCTGGTGTCTGGGGCCAACGTCCTGACTTTC,CASSLDLWGLVSGANVLTF,TRBV11-2,TRBJ2-6,NA,NA
TGTGCCAGCAGACCACAGGGTGGGGACACTGAAGCTTTCTTT,CASRPQGGDTEAFF,TRBV3-1/TRBV3-2,TRBJ1-1,NA,NA
TGTGCCACCAGTGATTTGCGGCAGGGGGGCGGCTACACCTTC,CATSDLRQGGGYTF,TRBV24-1,TRBJ1-2,TRBD1,once
TGTGCCAGCTCACCGAGGACAGGGGGCGTGAGTCATTCACCCCTCCACTTT,CASSPRTGGVSHSPLHF,TRBV18,TRBJ1-6,TRBD1,NA
TGTGCCAGCAGCGTAGCGGCTAGCCAGGAGACCCAGTACTTC,CASSVAASQETQYF,TRBV9,TRBJ2-5,NA,once
TGTGCCAGCACAGAGGGGACAAACACCGGGGAGCTGTTTTTT,CASTEGTNTGELFF,TRBV27,TRBJ2-2,NA,NA